Below, 9 T cell receptor beta chains from the same sample are listed, as sequenced in a study of response to subunit inactivated influenza vaccine. TCRdb independently ran MiXCR on the RT-PCR reads; one entry per CDR3 protein. The profile shows 500,000 to 600,000 distinct CDR3 sequences, about an eighth of them singletons. The sequenced sample was PBMCs from blood, obtained on the day of vaccination. The receptors come from a man aged 50-59 years who received an inactivated influenza vaccine.

A few counts support this clonotype. The chain combines TRBV4-2 with TRBJ1-1; D is unresolved. Germline CDR1 and CDR2: LGHNA and YNFKEQ. The V and J ends lost 4 bases and 2 bases respectively, with 8 bases between them. This CDR3 contains 13 residues. The CDR3 sequence: CASSRRQNTEAFF. The CDR3 region has the DNA TGTGCCAGCAGCCGAAGACAAAACACTGAAGCTTTCTTT.

V and J are TRBV7-9 and TRBJ1-2, with a possible D match to TRBD1 (5 bases). V shed 5 bases and J shed 4 bases, with 17 bases lying between them. The CDR3 length is 15 residues. CDR1 is SEHNR, CDR2 FQNEAQ, per germline (reference sequence). CDR3 coding DNA: TGTGCCAGCAGCGTACCAGGGAGAGGGAGCTATGGCTACACCTTC. It codes for CASSVPGRGSYGYTF.

The chain joins TRBV5-1 to TRBJ2-1, with TRBD2 matching over 11 bases. J was trimmed by 6 bases and V by 3 bases; bases with no gene match: 11. Looked up from germline, CDR1 is SGHRS and CDR2 is YFSETQ. The CDR3 length is 17 residues. The chain's CDR3 is CASSSVVGLAAINEQFF. In DNA form, the CDR3 reads TGCGCCAGCAGCTCGGTAGTGGGACTAGCGGCTATCAATGAGCAGTTCTTC.

This clonotype was counted ten times or more. The gene calls are TRBV4-1 and TRBJ1-3; D remains unclear. This CDR3 comprises 15 residues. Germline CDR1 reads MGHRA; CDR2 reads YSYEKL. Trimming stripped 0 bases from V and 0 bases from J, with 6 bases between. DNA for the CDR3: TGCGCCAGCAGCCAAGATAACAACTCTGGAAACACCATATATTTT. Translation gives CASSQDNNSGNTIYF.

This clonotype was found a few times. The rearrangement joins TRBV6-2 or TRBV6-3 to TRBJ2-2; D perhaps matches TRBD1 (6 bases). The CDR3 has 16 amino acids. CDR1 MNHEY and CDR2 SVGEGT come from the germline V gene. Deletions cut 2 bases from V and 6 bases from J, with 16 bases between. The CDR3 nucleotides read TGTGCCAGCAGTTACGAAAGGGGGAAGGGCGCCGGGGAGCTGTTTTTT. Translating gives CASSYERGKGAGELFF.

The chain joins TRBV2 to TRBJ2-1; D gene ambiguous. This CDR3 is 14 amino acids long. The V end was cut by 0 bases, the J end by 5 bases, with 8 bases between. Germline loops: CDR1 SNHLY, CDR2 FYNNEI. CDR3 sequence (DNA): TGTGCCAGCAGTGAAGCGCGACCGGACAATGAGCAGTTCTTC. Its translation: CASSEARPDNEQFF.

V gene TRBV6-5 combines with J gene TRBJ2-7; a possible D gene is TRBD2 (5 bases). Germline V lookup: CDR1 MNHEY, CDR2 SVGAGI. CDR3 length: 15 amino acids. V lost 0 bases and J lost 3, with 12 bases in between. This CDR3 reads CASSYSKVAIYEQYF. In DNA form, the CDR3 reads TGTGCCAGCAGTTACTCGAAGGTAGCGATCTACGAGCAGTACTTC.

This chain uses TRBV18 with TRBJ2-7, with 7 bases identical to TRBD1. With V trimmed by 8 bases and J by 6 bases, 10 bases remained unmatched. CDR3 length equals 13 residues. CDR1 is KGHSH and CDR2 is LQKENI in the germline V gene. CDR3 residues: CASAAGTEGEQYF. For the CDR3, the DNA is TGTGCCAGCGCTGCCGGGACAGAGGGCGAGCAGTACTTC.

This clonotype turned up a few times. The V and J genes are TRBV5-1 and TRBJ2-1, with 7 bases aligning to TRBD2. CDR1 and CDR2 (germline): SGHRS, YFSETQ. With 3 bases clipped from V and 6 bases from J, the junction kept 6 bases outside the gene matches. The CDR3 has 14 amino acids. CDR3 in DNA: TGCGCCAGCAGCTCGACGACTAGCAGCAATGAGCAGTTCTTC. Translating gives CASSSTTSSNEQFF.